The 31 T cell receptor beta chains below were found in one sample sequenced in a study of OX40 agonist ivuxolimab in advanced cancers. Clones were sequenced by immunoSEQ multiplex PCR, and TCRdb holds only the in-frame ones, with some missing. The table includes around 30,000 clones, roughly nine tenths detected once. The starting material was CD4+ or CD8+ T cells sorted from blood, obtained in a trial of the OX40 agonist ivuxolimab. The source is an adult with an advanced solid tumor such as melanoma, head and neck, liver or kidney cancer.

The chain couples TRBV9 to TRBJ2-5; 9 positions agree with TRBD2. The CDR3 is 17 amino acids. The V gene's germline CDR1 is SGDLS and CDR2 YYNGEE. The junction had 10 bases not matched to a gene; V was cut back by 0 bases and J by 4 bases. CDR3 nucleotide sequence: TGTGCCAGCAGCGTAGATGGTCTAGCGGGGAGCGGAGAGACCCAGTACTTC. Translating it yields CASSVDGLAGSGETQYF.

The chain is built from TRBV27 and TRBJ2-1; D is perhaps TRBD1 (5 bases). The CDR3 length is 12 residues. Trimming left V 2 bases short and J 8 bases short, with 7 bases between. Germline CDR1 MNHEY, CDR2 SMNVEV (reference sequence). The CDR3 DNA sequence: TGTGCCAGCAGTTTACAGGGTCATGAGCAGTTCTTC. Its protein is CASSLQGHEQFF.

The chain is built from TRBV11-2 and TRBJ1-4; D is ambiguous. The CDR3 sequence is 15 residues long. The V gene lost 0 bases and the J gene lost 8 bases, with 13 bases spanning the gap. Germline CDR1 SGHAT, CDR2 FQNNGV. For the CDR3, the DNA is TGTGCCAGCAGCTTAGATCCCATAACACCGGAAAAACTGTTTTTT. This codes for CASSLDPITPEKLFF.

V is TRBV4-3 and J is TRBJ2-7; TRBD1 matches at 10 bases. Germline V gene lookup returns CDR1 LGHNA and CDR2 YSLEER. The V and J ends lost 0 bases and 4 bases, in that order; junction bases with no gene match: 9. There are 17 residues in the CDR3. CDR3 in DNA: TGCGCCAGCAGCCAAGAAATCGACAGGGGGCTTCTGTACGAGCAGTACTTC. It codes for CASSQEIDRGLLYEQYF.

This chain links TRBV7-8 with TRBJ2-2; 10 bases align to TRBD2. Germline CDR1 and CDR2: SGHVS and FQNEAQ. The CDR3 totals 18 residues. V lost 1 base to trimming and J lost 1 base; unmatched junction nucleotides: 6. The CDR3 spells CASSLGLAGAENTGELFF. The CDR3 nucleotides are TGTGCCAGCAGCTTAGGGCTAGCGGGAGCTGAGAACACCGGGGAGCTGTTTTTT.

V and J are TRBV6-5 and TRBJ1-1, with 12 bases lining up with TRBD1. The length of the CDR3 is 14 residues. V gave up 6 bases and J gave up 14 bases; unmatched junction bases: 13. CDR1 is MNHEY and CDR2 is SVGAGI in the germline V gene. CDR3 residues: CASRRDRGQLNQFF. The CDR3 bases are TGTGCCAGCAGACGGGACAGGGGGCAACTGAACCAGTTCTTT.

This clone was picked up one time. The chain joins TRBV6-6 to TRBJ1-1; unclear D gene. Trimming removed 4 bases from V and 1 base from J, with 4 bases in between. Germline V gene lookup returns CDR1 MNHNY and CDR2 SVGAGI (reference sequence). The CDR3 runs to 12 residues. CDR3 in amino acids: CASSSGNTEAFF. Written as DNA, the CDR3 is TGTGCCAGCAGTTCGGGGAACACTGAAGCTTTCTTT.

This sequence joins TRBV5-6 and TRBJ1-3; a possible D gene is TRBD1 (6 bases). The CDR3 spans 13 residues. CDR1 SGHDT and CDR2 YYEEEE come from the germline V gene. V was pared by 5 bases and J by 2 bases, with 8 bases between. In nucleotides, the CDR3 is TGTGCCAGCAGGTGGGGGCCTGGAAACACCATATATTTT. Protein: CASRWGPGNTIYF.

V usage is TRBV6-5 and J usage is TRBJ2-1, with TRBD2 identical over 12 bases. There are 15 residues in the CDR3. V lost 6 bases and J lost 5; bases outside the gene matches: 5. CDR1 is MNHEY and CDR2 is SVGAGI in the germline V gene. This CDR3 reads CASSLLAGGDNEQFF. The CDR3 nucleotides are TGTGCCAGCAGCTTACTAGCGGGAGGAGACAATGAGCAGTTCTTC.

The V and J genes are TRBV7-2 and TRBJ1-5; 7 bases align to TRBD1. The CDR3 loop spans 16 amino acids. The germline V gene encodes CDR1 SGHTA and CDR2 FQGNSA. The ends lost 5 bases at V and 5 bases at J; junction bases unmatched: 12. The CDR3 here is CASSPSPGQLDQPQHF. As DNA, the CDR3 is TGTGCCAGCAGCCCAAGCCCGGGACAGCTAGATCAGCCCCAGCATTTT.

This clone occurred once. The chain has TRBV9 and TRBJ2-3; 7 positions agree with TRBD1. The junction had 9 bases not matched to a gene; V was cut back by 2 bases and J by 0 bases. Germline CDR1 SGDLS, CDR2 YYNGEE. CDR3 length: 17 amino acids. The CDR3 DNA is TGTGCCAGCAGCGTTTTTGGGACAGCTTCTAGCACAGATACGCAGTATTTT. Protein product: CASSVFGTASSTDTQYF.

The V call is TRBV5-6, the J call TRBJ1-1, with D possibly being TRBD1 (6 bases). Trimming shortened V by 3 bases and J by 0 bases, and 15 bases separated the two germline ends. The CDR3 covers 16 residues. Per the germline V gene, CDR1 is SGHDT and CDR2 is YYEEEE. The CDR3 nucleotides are TGTGCCAGCAGCTCCGTCCGGGGGGCGTTGAACACTGAAGCTTTCTTT. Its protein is CASSSVRGALNTEAFF.

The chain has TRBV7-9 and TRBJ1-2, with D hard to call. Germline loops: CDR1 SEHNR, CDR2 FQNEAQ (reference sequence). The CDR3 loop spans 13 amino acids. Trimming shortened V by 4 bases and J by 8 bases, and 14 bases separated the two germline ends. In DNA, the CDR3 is TGTGCCAGCAGCTCGCCCCTCTTGTCAGGCTACACCTTC. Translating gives CASSSPLLSGYTF.

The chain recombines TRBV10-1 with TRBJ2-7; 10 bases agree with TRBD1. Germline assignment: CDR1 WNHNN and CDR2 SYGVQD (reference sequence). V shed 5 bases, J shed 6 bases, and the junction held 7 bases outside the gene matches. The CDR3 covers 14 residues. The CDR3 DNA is TGCGCCAGCAGTCCCGGGACAGGGGAGTTCGAGCAGTACTTC. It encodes CASSPGTGEFEQYF.

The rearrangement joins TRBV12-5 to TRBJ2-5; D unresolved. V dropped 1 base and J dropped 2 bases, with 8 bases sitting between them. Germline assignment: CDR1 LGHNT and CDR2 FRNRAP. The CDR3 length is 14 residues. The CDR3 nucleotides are TGTGCTAGTGGTTTGGGGGCAGGACAAGAGACCCAGTACTTC. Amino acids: CASGLGAGQETQYF.

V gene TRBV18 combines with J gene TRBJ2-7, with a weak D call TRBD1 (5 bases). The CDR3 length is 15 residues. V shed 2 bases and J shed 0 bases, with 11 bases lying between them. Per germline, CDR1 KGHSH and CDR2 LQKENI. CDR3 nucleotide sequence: TGTGCCAGCTCACCATCGAAAGGGGACTCCTACGAGCAGTACTTC. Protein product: CASSPSKGDSYEQYF.

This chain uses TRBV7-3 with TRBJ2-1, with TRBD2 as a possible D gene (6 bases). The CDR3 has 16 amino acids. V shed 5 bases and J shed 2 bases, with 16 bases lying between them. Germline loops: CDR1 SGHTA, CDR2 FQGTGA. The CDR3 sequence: CASSPSGSSAYNEQFF. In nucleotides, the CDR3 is TGTGCCAGCAGCCCCTCCGGTTCTAGCGCCTACAATGAGCAGTTCTTC.

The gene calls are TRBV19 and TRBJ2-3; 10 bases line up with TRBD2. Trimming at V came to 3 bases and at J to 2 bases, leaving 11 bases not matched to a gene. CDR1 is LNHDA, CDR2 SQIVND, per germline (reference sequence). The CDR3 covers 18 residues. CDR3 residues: CASSMNEIAGGHTDTQYF. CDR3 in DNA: TGTGCCAGTAGTATGAATGAAATAGCGGGGGGTCACACAGATACGCAGTATTTT.

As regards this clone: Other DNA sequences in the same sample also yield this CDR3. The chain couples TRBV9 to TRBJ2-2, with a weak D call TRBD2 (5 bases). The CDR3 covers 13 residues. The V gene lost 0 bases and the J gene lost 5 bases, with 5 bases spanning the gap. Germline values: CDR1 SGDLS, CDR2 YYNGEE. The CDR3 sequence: CASSVGGTGELFF. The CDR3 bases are TGTGCCAGCAGCGTAGGAGGGACCGGGGAGCTGTTTTTT.

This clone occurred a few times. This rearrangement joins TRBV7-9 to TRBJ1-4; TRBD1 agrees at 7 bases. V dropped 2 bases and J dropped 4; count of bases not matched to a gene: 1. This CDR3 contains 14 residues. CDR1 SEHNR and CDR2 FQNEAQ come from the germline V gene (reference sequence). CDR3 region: CASSLRDSNEKLFF. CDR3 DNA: TGTGCCAGCAGCTTAAGGGACAGTAATGAAAAACTGTTTTTT.

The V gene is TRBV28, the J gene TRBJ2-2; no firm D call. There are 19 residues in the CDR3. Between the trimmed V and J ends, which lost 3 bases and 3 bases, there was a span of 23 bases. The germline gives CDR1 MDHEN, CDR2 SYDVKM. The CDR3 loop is CASSFLLQAPLRYTGELFF. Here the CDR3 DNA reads TGTGCCAGCAGTTTTCTCCTCCAGGCCCCGCTCCGATACACCGGGGAGCTGTTTTTT.

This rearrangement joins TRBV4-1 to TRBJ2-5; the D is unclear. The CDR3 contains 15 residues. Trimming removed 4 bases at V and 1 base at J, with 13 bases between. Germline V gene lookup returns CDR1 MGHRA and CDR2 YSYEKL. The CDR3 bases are TGCGCCAGCAGCCCTCTCTGGGCCTCCCAAGAGACCCAGTACTTC. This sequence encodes CASSPLWASQETQYF.

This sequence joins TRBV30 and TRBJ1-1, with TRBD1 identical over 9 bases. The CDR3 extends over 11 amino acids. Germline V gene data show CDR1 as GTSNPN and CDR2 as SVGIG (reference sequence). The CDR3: CGTGANTEAFF. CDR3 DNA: TGTGGGACAGGGGCCAACACTGAAGCTTTCTTT.

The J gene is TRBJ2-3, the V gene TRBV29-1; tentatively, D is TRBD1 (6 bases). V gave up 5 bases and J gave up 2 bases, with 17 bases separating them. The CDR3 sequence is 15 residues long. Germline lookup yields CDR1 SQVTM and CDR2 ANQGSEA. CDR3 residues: CSVSLTGPDTDTQYF. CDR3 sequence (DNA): TGCAGCGTTTCGTTGACAGGCCCAGACACAGATACGCAGTATTTT.

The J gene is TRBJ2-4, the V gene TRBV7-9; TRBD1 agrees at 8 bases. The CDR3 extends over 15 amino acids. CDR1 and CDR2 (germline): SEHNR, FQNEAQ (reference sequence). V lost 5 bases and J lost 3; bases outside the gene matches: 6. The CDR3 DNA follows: TGTGCCAGCAGCGGGGGACAGGACCTCAAAAACATTCAGTACTTC. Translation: CASSGGQDLKNIQYF.

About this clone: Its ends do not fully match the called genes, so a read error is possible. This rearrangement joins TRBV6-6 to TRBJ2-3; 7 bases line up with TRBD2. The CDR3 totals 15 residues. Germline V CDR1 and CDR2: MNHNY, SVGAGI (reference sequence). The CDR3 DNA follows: TGTGCCAGCAATTACCTAGCGGAGGGCACAGATACGCAGTATTTT. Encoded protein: CASNYLAEGTDTQYF.

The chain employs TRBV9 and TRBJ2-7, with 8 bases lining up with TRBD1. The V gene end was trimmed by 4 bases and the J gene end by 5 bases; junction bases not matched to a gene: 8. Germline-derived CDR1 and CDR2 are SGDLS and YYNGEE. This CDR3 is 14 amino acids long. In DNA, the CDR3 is TGTGCCAGCAGCCCAACAGGGGGGAAGAACGAGCAGTACTTC. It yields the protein CASSPTGGKNEQYF.

The CDR3 DNA sequence: TGTGCCAGCAGTTACGGACCCGGCAATGAGCAGTTCTTC. As protein: CASSYGPGNEQFF. This chain uses TRBV6-5 with TRBJ2-1; no reliable D call. The CDR3 has 13 residues. Trimming took 2 bases from V and 6 from J, leaving 8 bases between them. The germline CDR1 and CDR2 sequences are MNHEY and SVGAGI.

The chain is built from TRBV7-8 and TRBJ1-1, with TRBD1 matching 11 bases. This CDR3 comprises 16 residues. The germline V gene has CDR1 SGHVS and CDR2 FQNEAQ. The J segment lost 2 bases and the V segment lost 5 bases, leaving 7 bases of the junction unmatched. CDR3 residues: CASSLGTGGGNTEAFF. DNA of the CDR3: TGTGCCAGCAGCCTCGGGACAGGGGGTGGAAACACTGAAGCTTTCTTT.

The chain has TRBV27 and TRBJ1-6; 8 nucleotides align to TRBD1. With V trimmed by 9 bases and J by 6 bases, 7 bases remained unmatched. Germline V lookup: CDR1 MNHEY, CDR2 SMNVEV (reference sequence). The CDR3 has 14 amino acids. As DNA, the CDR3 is TGTGCCAGTAGAGGGACAGGATTTAATTCACCCCTCCACTTT. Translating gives CASRGTGFNSPLHF.

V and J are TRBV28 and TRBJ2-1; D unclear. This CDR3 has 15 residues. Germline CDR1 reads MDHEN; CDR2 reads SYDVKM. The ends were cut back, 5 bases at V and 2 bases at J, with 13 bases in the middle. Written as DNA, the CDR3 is TGTGCCAGCAGTCCCTCTGTTGGGACCTACAATGAGCAGTTCTTC. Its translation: CASSPSVGTYNEQFF.